The rows below give T cell receptor beta chains drawn from one sample of a study of blood T cell repertoires in COVID-19. Method: immunoSEQ multiplex PCR; TCRdb's copy keeps in-frame clones and lacks some. The data show 84,000 or so clones, less than 85% seen once. Sequencing input: peripheral blood. The receptors come from a woman aged 80 or over with acute or convalescent COVID-19. CDR3s include the opening cysteine and the closing phenylalanine or tryptophan. Part of the rows lack a size; the others show once, few, many or a class for expanded clones.

abundance	len	v_gene	j_gene	CDR3aa
once	16	TRBV2	TRBJ2-3	CASSLQGARGTDTQYF
few	15	TRBV19	TRBJ2-1	CASSIGAAYYNEQFF
NA	16	TRBV5-5	TRBJ1-4	CASSLRTGGGNEKLFF
NA	15	TRBV9	TRBJ2-3	CASSEGLAGEDTQYF
NA	11	TRBV20-1	TRBJ2-1	CSELKGDEQFF
NA	11	TRBV20-1	TRBJ1-2	CSADRAYGYTF
NA	12	TRBV2	TRBJ1-5	CASSPPLQPQHF
NA	13	TRBV25-1	TRBJ2-7	CASMGQGSYEQYF
NA	13	TRBV2	TRBJ2-1	CASRRSAGGEQFF
NA	17	TRBV19	TRBJ2-1	CASSRPLGTPNYNEQFF
NA	14	TRBV11-2	TRBJ2-4	CASSFAGAGNIQYF
few	15	TRBV30	TRBJ2-5	CAWSFGQGSGETQYF
NA	13	TRBV9	TRBJ2-7	CASSPGVSYEQYF
NA	15	TRBV19	TRBJ2-3	CASIRGTGGTDTQYF
NA	15	TRBV5-6	TRBJ1-2	CASSLMDTFNYGYTF
NA	17	TRBV7-9	TRBJ2-3	CASSPPRGAMGTDTQYF
NA	15	TRBV9	TRBJ2-3	CASSVVGGSTDTQYF
NA	15	TRBV30	TRBJ1-4	CAWSIAKAINEKLFF
NA	13	TRBV5-5	TRBJ2-7	CASSRTGPYEQYF
NA	14	TRBV5-1	TRBJ2-7	CASSLATGSYEQYF
few	14	TRBV21-1	TRBJ1-2	CASSPQGVRYGYTF
NA	14	TRBV18	TRBJ2-5	CASSPRVSPGAQYF
NA	16	TRBV3-1/TRBV3-2	TRBJ2-5	CASSRGLAGGPETQYF
few	15	TRBV10-3	TRBJ2-5	CAISESVRGQETQYF
NA	13	TRBV29-1	TRBJ1-2	CSVPETQGYGYTF
once	16	TRBV19	TRBJ2-3	CASSLLPGEGTDTQYF
NA	15	TRBV19	TRBJ1-1	CATRTGGNMNTEAFF
NA	13	TRBV6-5	TRBJ2-7	CASRGQGYGKQYF
NA	13	TRBV10-3	TRBJ1-1	CATTSRANTEAFF
NA	15	TRBV18	TRBJ2-5	CASSPRQVYQETQYF
few	14	TRBV11-2	TRBJ1-5	CASSWTGVGQPQHF
once	15	TRBV6-5	TRBJ2-3	CASSYVASPGDTQYF
NA	13	TRBV11-2	TRBJ2-7	CASSPGLSYEQYF
once	13	TRBV18	TRBJ1-3	CASSPSNGNTIYF
NA	17	TRBV3-1/TRBV3-2	TRBJ2-1	CASSQGWRRGGANEQFF
NA	14	TRBV5-5	TRBJ1-1	CASSQTQGHTEAFF